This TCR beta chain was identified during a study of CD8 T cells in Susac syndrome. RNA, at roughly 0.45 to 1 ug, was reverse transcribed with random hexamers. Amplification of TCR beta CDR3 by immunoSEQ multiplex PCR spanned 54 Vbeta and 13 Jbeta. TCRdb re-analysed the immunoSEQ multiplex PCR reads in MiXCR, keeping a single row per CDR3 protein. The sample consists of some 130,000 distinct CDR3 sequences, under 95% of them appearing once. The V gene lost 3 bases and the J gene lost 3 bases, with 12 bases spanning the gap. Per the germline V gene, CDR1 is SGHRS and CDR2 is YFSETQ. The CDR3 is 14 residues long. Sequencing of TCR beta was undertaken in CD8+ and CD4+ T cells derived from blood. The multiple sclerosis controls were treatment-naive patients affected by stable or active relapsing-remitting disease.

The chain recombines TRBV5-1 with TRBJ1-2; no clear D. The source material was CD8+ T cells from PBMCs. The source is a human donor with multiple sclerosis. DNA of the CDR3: TGCGCCAGCAGCTCTTCGGACGGGGACTATGGCTACACCTTC. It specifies CASSSSDGDYGYTF.